The 31 T cell receptor beta chains in this list originate from one sample, sequenced in a study of response to subunit inactivated influenza vaccine. TCRdb redid the calling of the RT-PCR reads with MiXCR, one entry per CDR3 protein. There are 750,000 to 850,000 distinct CDR3 sequences in the sample; roughly 20% occur only once, and about 11% lies in the top ten. Sequencing used PBMCs from blood, obtained about 5 days after vaccination. Source of these receptors: a man aged 45 to 65 who received an inactivated influenza vaccine.

This clonotype has just a few counts. V and J are TRBV5-1 and TRBJ2-3; 13 positions agree with TRBD2. The germline gives CDR1 SGHRS, CDR2 YFSETQ. The CDR3 is 16 amino acids. The J segment lost 2 bases and the V segment lost 3 bases, leaving 3 bases of the junction unmatched. The CDR3 DNA is TGCGCCAGCAGCTGGGGACTAGCGGGGAACACAGATACGCAGTATTTT. Its translation: CASSWGLAGNTDTQYF.

There are a few counts of this clonotype. The V and J genes are TRBV20-1 and TRBJ2-1; TRBD2 matches 9 bases. V shed 3 bases and J 1 base; nucleotides not matched to a gene: 13. Germline loops: CDR1 DFQATT, CDR2 SNEGSKA (reference sequence). The CDR3 is made up of 18 amino acids. In nucleotides, the CDR3 is TGCAGTGCTAGTCGCTCGGCTAGCGGGATGATTTCCTACAATGAGCAGTTCTTC. Residues: CSASRSASGMISYNEQFF.

The CDR3 DNA follows: TGCGCCAGCAGCCAAGATATAGGGACTGGTGGCTACACCTTC. Protein product: CASSQDIGTGGYTF. The chain uses TRBV4-3 and TRBJ1-2, with a tentative D call TRBD1 (5 bases). CDR1 and CDR2 from the germline V gene are LGHNA and YSLEER. CDR3 length equals 14 residues. Deletions cut 0 bases from V and 7 bases from J, with 12 bases between.

This clonotype turned up a few times. This chain uses TRBV6-5 with TRBJ2-6, with a weak D call TRBD1 (6 bases). Germline V gene data show CDR1 as MNHEY and CDR2 as SVGAGI. The CDR3 consists of 11 residues. The ends were cut back, 8 bases at V and 13 bases at J, with 12 bases in the middle. CDR3 bases: TGTGCCAGCTTCGGACAGAGTGTCCTGACTTTC. Amino acids: CASFGQSVLTF.

The V gene is TRBV4-1, the J gene TRBJ2-1; TRBD2 might be the D (6 bases). Germline CDR1 reads MGHRA; CDR2 reads YSYEKL. The V gene lost 3 bases and the J gene lost 4 bases, with 16 bases spanning the gap. The CDR3 has 16 residues. CDR3 bases: TGCGCCAGCAGCCACCTCCTAGCTGGGGGGTACAATGAGCAGTTCTTC. Protein product: CASSHLLAGGYNEQFF.

A few counts support this clonotype. This chain connects TRBV7-8 to TRBJ1-1; D is unclear. The CDR3 is made up of 12 amino acids. V was clipped by 5 bases and J by 7 bases, with 11 bases between them. Germline CDR1 is SGHVS and CDR2 is FQNEAQ. In DNA form, the CDR3 reads TGTGCCAGCAGCCACCCACATAGTGAAGCTTTCTTT. Its protein product is CASSHPHSEAFF.

This clonotype was observed many times. The chain has TRBV7-9 and TRBJ2-1; D is perhaps TRBD1 or TRBD2 (5 bases each). The CDR3 extends over 14 amino acids. V was clipped by 5 bases and J by 5 bases, with 13 bases between them. The V gene's germline CDR1 is SEHNR and CDR2 FQNEAQ (reference sequence). The CDR3 loop reads CASSPPGAHNEQFF. The CDR3 DNA follows: TGTGCCAGCAGCCCTCCCGGGGCCCACAATGAGCAGTTCTTC.

This clonotype turned up a few times. The chain employs TRBV6-1 and TRBJ2-6; D remains ambiguous. This CDR3 spans 15 amino acids. The V gene lost 6 bases and the J gene lost 0 bases, with 9 bases spanning the gap. Germline V gives CDR1 MNHNS, CDR2 SASEGT. CDR3 sequence reads: CASSSVISGANVLTF. CDR3 in DNA: TGTGCCAGCAGCTCGGTGATCTCTGGGGCCAACGTCCTGACTTTC.

This clonotype has ten or more counts. V usage is TRBV29-1 and J usage is TRBJ2-7; D remains ambiguous. The length of the CDR3 is 12 residues. From germline, CDR1 is SQVTM and CDR2 ANQGSEA. Trimming stripped 4 bases from V and 2 bases from J, with 9 bases between. CDR3 in DNA: TGCAGCGTTGTCAACAGTCCCTACGAGCAGTACTTC. This sequence encodes CSVVNSPYEQYF.

This clonotype was counted only a few times. The gene calls are TRBV4-1 and TRBJ2-1; the D gene is possibly TRBD2 (5 bases). Germline CDR1 MGHRA, CDR2 YSYEKL. V was pared by 4 bases and J by 7 bases, with 20 bases between. There are 16 residues in the CDR3. The DNA for the CDR3 is TGCGCCAGCAGCCCCACCTACGCGGAGCGAGGGAATGAGCAGTTCTTC. It is translated as CASSPTYAERGNEQFF.

This clonotype was seen a few times. The V gene is TRBV6-1, the J gene TRBJ2-1; tentatively, D is TRBD2 (5 bases). Per germline, CDR1 MNHNS and CDR2 SASEGT. The CDR3 spans 13 residues. Trimming pared 6 bases from V and 2 bases from J, leaving 8 bases between. The CDR3 loop is CASSRGTYNEQFF. CDR3 nucleotides: TGTGCCAGCAGCCGAGGGACCTACAATGAGCAGTTCTTC.

The CDR3 bases are TGTGCCACCACCCCGTTAGGAGGGCGGGGGATGAACACTGAAGCTTTCTTT. Translation: CATTPLGGRGMNTEAFF. This sequence joins TRBV10-3 and TRBJ1-1; a possible D gene is TRBD1 (5 bases). The germline V and J ends were trimmed by 10 bases and 0 bases, with 24 bases remaining between them. Looked up from germline, CDR1 is ENHRY and CDR2 is SYGVKD. This CDR3 has 17 amino acids.

This clonotype has just a few counts. The chain uses TRBV10-3 and TRBJ2-3, with 7 bases lining up with TRBD1. With 3 bases clipped from V and 1 base from J, the junction kept 4 bases outside the gene matches. Germline assignment: CDR1 ENHRY and CDR2 SYGVKD. CDR3 length: 15 amino acids. The CDR3 here is CAISDQGQGTDTQYF. The CDR3 DNA follows: TGTGCCATCAGTGATCAAGGACAGGGCACAGATACGCAGTATTTT.

The rearrangement uses TRBV29-1 and TRBJ1-4, with a possible D match to TRBD1 (5 bases). V was clipped by 6 bases and J by 4 bases, with 12 bases between them. The germline gives CDR1 SQVTM, CDR2 ANQGSEA. The length of the CDR3 is 13 residues. The CDR3 sequence: CSVAGINNEKLFF. CDR3 bases: TGCAGCGTGGCAGGGATTAATAATGAAAAACTGTTTTTT.

This chain joins TRBV6-5 and TRBJ2-1; D gene uncertain. Per the germline V gene, CDR1 is MNHEY and CDR2 is SVGAGI. The CDR3 length is 14 residues. The V gene lost 0 bases and the J gene lost 2 bases, with 5 bases spanning the gap. The CDR3 sequence: CASSYSRAYNEQFF. The CDR3 DNA sequence: TGTGCCAGCAGTTACTCCCGAGCCTACAATGAGCAGTTCTTC.

This chain links TRBV7-6 with TRBJ2-7, with 8 bases identical to TRBD2. The germline CDR1 and CDR2 sequences are SGHVS and FNYEAQ. The V segment lost 5 bases and the J segment 5 bases; nucleotides outside the gene matches: 8. The CDR3 totals 14 residues. CDR3 region: CASSTVAGPNEQYF. Here the CDR3 DNA reads TGTGCCAGCAGCACGGTAGCGGGGCCAAACGAGCAGTACTTC. Full variable domain (outside the CDR3, taken from reference TRBV7-6 and TRBJ2-7): GAGVSQSPRYKVTKRGQDVALRCDPISGHVSLYWYRQALGQGPEFLTYFNYEAQQDKSGLPNDRFSAERPEGSISTLTIQRTEQRDSAMYRCASSTVAGPNEQYFGPGTRLTVT.

V usage is TRBV28 and J usage is TRBJ2-3, with 8 bases matching TRBD2. The CDR3 covers 15 residues. V was pared by 5 bases and J by 0 bases, with 4 bases of the junction left unmatched. Germline CDR1 reads MDHEN; CDR2 reads SYDVKM. For the CDR3, the DNA is TGTGCCAGCAGTCAACTAGCGGAGAGCACAGATACGCAGTATTTT. Translation: CASSQLAESTDTQYF.

This clonotype was counted only a few times. This chain links TRBV7-8 with TRBJ2-1; D remains ambiguous. Germline CDR1 reads SGHVS; CDR2 reads FQNEAQ. CDR3 size: 14 residues. The V and J ends lost 2 bases and 4 bases respectively, with 9 bases between them. CDR3 sequence (DNA): TGTGCCAGCAGCTTAAGCCCGTTATACAATGAGCAGTTCTTC. It specifies CASSLSPLYNEQFF.

This clonotype was recorded a few times. The chain links TRBV20-1 to TRBJ2-7; 9 bases are a match to TRBD1. This CDR3 is built from 12 residues. CDR1 and CDR2 from the germline V gene are DFQATT and SNEGSKA (reference sequence). After removal of 4 bases from V and 6 bases from J, the junction contained 4 bases not matched to a gene. CDR3 amino acids: CSAKQGAGEQYF. As DNA, the CDR3 is TGCAGTGCTAAACAGGGGGCAGGCGAGCAGTACTTC.

This chain uses TRBV20-1 with TRBJ2-4; D may be TRBD2 (6 bases). This CDR3 spans 13 amino acids. Per germline, CDR1 DFQATT and CDR2 SNEGSKA (reference sequence). The CDR3 coding sequence is TGCAGCCGCCGGGAGCCGACCAAAAACATTCAGTACTTC. Translated: CSRREPTKNIQYF.

This clonotype was detected once. This chain joins TRBV6-1 and TRBJ2-1, with 8 positions matching TRBD1. Germline assignment: CDR1 MNHNS and CDR2 SASEGT. Trimming removed 9 bases from V and 9 bases from J; junction bases left unmatched: 10. The CDR3 consists of 13 residues. Here the CDR3 reads CASKSGQGGEQFF. In DNA, the CDR3 is TGTGCCAGTAAATCAGGACAGGGAGGTGAGCAGTTCTTC.

Many counts were recorded for this clonotype. The CDR3, as DNA: TGCAGTGCTAGCCCCGGACGGGGGCCTGGAAACACCATATATTTT. Protein sequence: CSASPGRGPGNTIYF. The chain recombines TRBV20-1 with TRBJ1-3, with a tentative D call TRBD1 (6 bases). V shed 3 bases and J shed 2 bases, with 14 bases lying between them. The CDR3 is 15 residues long. Germline-derived CDR1 and CDR2 are DFQATT and SNEGSKA (reference sequence).

The J gene is TRBJ2-3, the V gene TRBV6-5; D may be TRBD1 (5 bases). The CDR3 is 16 amino acids. Per the germline V gene, CDR1 is MNHEY and CDR2 is SVGAGI. V lost 3 bases to trimming and J lost 6 bases, with 19 bases between them. CDR3 nucleotides: TGTGCCAGCAGTTATGGGGTTCAAGGGGCAAGGGATACGCAGTATTTT. Its translation: CASSYGVQGARDTQYF.

This clonotype has ten or more counts. The chain combines TRBV29-1 with TRBJ1-5; TRBD1 is a possible D gene (6 bases). This CDR3 region has 13 residues. V lost 1 base, J lost 4 bases, and 8 bases lay in between. Germline V gene lookup returns CDR1 SQVTM and CDR2 ANQGSEA. CDR3 protein: CSVEVDRNQPQHF. DNA of the CDR3: TGCAGCGTTGAAGTAGACAGGAATCAGCCCCAGCATTTT.

The J gene is TRBJ2-2, the V gene TRBV4-3; no definite D call. The CDR3 loop spans 16 amino acids. Germline V CDR1 and CDR2: LGHNA, YSLEER. V was trimmed by 2 bases and J by 1 base, leaving 11 bases between them. The CDR3 DNA follows: TGCGCCAGCAGCCAAAGATATGGCTGGAACACCGGGGAGCTGTTTTTT. Translating gives CASSQRYGWNTGELFF.

This clonotype came up many times. The CDR3 is CASRVAGVNQPQHF. CDR3 DNA sequence: TGTGCCAGCAGAGTGGCAGGGGTCAATCAGCCCCAGCATTTT. The chain uses TRBV12-3 or TRBV12-4 and TRBJ1-5; tentative D call: TRBD1 (6 bases). Trimming took off 6 bases at V and 3 bases at J, with 12 bases between the two ends. The CDR3 sequence is 14 residues long.

The chain has TRBV7-2 and TRBJ1-6, with D uncertain. The CDR3 covers 15 residues. The V and J ends lost 2 bases and 6 bases respectively, with 11 bases between them. Germline CDR1 is SGHTA and CDR2 is FQGNSA. The CDR3 bases are TGTGCCAGCAGCTTATCGTCAGCCCCTAATTCACCCCTCCACTTT. Amino acids: CASSLSSAPNSPLHF.

The chain uses TRBV12-3 or TRBV12-4 and TRBJ2-7, with D perhaps matching TRBD1 (6 bases). Trimming took 8 bases from V and 4 from J, leaving 15 bases between them. The CDR3 covers 13 residues. The CDR3 nucleotides are TGTGCCAGCCAACAGGGTAAGGGTTACGAGCAGTACTTC. As protein: CASQQGKGYEQYF.

The rearrangement joins TRBV4-1 to TRBJ2-2; 12 bases agree with TRBD1. Germline values: CDR1 MGHRA, CDR2 YSYEKL. The V segment lost 8 bases and the J segment 4 bases; nucleotides outside the gene matches: 2. The CDR3 runs to 14 residues. The CDR3 here is CASGTGGVTGELFF. CDR3 DNA sequence: TGCGCCAGCGGGACAGGGGGCGTCACCGGGGAGCTGTTTTTT.

This clonotype was observed many times. The chain has TRBV10-3 and TRBJ1-3; no firm D call. V lost 4 bases, J lost 1 base, and 11 bases lay in between. Germline CDR1 ENHRY, CDR2 SYGVKD. This CDR3 is 15 amino acids long. CDR3 sequence: CAISAVERSGNTIYF. Written as DNA, the CDR3 is TGTGCCATCAGTGCGGTGGAAAGGTCTGGAAACACCATATATTTT.

The chain joins TRBV5-1 to TRBJ2-3; 7 positions match TRBD1. The trim removed 3 bases at V and 4 bases at J, leaving 8 bases unmatched. From germline, CDR1 is SGHRS and CDR2 YFSETQ. The CDR3 is 15 residues long. The chain's CDR3 is CASSSPTGAADTQYF. CDR3 coding DNA: TGCGCCAGCAGCTCCCCAACAGGGGCGGCAGATACGCAGTATTTT.